This T cell receptor beta chain was captured by sequencing in a study of siplizumab effects on memory and regulatory T cells. V was clipped by 9 bases and J by 6 bases; unmatched bases: 15. The CDR3 is 16 amino acids. Per the germline V gene, CDR1 is MNHNY and CDR2 is SVGAGI (reference sequence). With respect to this clone: Its specificity is not known.

Notes on the study in general: Assignment of a naive or memory phenotype failed for roughly 80-95% of the proliferating CD4+ or CD8+ clones.

The table came from immunoSEQ multiplex PCR; TCRdb's copy has only in-frame clones and leaves some out. The sample lists about 82,000 clones; about 91% were seen once. The sample was Tregs sorted from blood. This clonotype was sampled from a human donor in good health. V and J are TRBV6-6 and TRBJ1-5; 9 bases agree with TRBD1. CDR3 sequence: CASKGQGNPITQPQHF. The CDR3 DNA reads as TGTGCCAGTAAGGGACAGGGCAATCCAATCACTCAGCCCCAGCATTTT.